The following is a T cell receptor beta chain sequence with its context. Its specificity is not known. Everyone who donated was a healthy bone marrow donor. The source of the sample is a study of cytomegalovirus exposure and HLA in healthy donors. With 3 bases removed from V and 9 bases from J, the gap between germline ends came to 10 bases. CDR1 SGDLS and CDR2 YYNGEE come from the germline V gene. The CDR3 is 12 residues long. Findings and limits, study-wide: Equally common other TCR beta chains were less clonally expanded than HLA-associated ones, a later analysis found. High specificity and sensitivity for cytomegalovirus status were reported for the classifier.

PCR amplification relied on 60 Vbeta primers (plus 13 Jbeta primers). In the original analysis: Among the unique TCR beta chains that a later analysis counted, about 84 million in all, roughly 10 million were shared. TCRdb's copy holds only in-frame clones and misses some; the assay was immunoSEQ multiplex PCR. V and J calls and clone size are copied from that table; D and trimming were computed from the DNA. The table has 150,000 to 200,000 clones, 60% to 80% seen once. Sequencing input: PBMCs. The sequence was collected from a man aged 40-49 years in good health and CMV-seropositive. The chain uses TRBV9 and TRBJ2-1; unclear D gene. CDR3 bases: TGTGCCAGCAGCGCCGAGGTTGGTGAGCAGTTCTTC. Translated, it gives CASSAEVGEQFF. Complete variable domain (other parts from reference TRBV9 and TRBJ2-1): DSGVTQTPKHLITATGQRVTLRCSPRSGDLSVYWYQQSLDQGLQFLIQYYNGEERAKGNILERFSAQQFPDLHSELNLSSLELGDSALYFCASSAEVGEQFFGPGTRLTVL.